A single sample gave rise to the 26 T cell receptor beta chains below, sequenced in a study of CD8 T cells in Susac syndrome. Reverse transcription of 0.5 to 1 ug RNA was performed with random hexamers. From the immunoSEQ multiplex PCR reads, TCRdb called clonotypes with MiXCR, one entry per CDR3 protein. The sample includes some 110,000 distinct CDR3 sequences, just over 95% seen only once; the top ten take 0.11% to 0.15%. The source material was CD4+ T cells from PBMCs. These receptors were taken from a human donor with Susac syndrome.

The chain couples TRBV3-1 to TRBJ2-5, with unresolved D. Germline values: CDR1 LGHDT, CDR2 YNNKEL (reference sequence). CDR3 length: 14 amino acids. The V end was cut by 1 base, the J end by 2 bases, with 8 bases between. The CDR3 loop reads CASSQVKGQETQYF. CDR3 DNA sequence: TGTGCCAGCAGCCAAGTGAAGGGACAAGAGACCCAGTACTTC.

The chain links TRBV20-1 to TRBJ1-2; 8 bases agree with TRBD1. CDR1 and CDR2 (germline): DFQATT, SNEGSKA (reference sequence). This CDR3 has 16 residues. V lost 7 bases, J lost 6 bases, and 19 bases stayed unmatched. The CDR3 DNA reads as TGCAGTGTTCGACCTCAGGGGGCGGTTAGGAGAAATGGCTACACCTTC. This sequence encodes CSVRPQGAVRRNGYTF.

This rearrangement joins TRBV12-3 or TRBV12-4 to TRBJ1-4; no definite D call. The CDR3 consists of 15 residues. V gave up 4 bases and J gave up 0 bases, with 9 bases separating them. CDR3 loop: CASSSGEATNEKLFF. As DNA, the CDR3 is TGTGCCAGCAGTTCAGGAGAGGCAACTAATGAAAAACTGTTTTTT.

CDR3 sequence reads: CATSESLAGYNEQFF. CDR3 nucleotides: TGTGCCACCAGTGAGTCGCTAGCGGGTTACAATGAGCAGTTCTTC. The genes are TRBV24-1 and TRBJ2-1; 8 nucleotides line up with TRBD2. CDR3 length equals 15 residues. V dropped 4 bases and J dropped 4; count of bases not matched to a gene: 5. Germline V gene sequence: CDR1 KGHDR, CDR2 SFDVKD.

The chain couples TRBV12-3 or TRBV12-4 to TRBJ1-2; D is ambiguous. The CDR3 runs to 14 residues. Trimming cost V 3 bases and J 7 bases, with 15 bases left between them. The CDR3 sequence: CASSFSGFSGGYTF. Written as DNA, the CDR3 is TGTGCCAGCAGTTTCTCGGGGTTTTCCGGTGGCTACACCTTC.

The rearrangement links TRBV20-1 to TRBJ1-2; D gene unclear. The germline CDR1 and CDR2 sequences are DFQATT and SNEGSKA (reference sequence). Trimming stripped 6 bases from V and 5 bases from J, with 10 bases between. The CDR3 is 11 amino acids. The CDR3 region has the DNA TGCAGTGCGACCCAGACGTATGGCTACACCTTC. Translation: CSATQTYGYTF.

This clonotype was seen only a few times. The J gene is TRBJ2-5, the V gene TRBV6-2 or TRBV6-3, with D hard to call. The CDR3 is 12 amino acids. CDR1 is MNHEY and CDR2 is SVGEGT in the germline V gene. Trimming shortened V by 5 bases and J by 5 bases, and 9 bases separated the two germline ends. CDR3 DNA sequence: TGTGCCAGCAGTGACATCTCGGAGACCCAGTACTTC. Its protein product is CASSDISETQYF.

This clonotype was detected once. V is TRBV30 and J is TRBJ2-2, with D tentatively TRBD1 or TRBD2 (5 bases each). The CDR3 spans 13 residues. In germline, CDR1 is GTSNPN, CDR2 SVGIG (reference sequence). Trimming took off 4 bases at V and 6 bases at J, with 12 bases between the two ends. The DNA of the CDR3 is TGTGCCTGGACAGACTGGGACGCCGGGGAGCTGTTTTTT. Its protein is CAWTDWDAGELFF.

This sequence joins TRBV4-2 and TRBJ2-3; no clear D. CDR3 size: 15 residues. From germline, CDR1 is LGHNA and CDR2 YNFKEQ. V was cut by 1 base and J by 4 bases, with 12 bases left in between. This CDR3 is CASSQGDSPPDTQYF. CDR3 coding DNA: TGTGCCAGCAGCCAAGGTGATAGCCCCCCAGATACGCAGTATTTT.

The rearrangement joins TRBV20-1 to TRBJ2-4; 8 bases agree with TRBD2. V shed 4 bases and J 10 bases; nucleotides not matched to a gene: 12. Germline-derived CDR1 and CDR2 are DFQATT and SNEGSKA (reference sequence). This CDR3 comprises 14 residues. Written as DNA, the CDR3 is TGCAGTGCTACAACGGGAGGGCCCCAGGGGATTCAGTACTTC. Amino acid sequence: CSATTGGPQGIQYF.

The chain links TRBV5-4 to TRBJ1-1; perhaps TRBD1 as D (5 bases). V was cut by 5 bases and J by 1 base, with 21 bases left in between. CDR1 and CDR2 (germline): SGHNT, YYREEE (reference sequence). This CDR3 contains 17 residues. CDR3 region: CASRPGQGLAKNTEAFF. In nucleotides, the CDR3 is TGTGCCAGCAGACCTGGGCAGGGCTTGGCTAAGAACACTGAAGCTTTCTTT.

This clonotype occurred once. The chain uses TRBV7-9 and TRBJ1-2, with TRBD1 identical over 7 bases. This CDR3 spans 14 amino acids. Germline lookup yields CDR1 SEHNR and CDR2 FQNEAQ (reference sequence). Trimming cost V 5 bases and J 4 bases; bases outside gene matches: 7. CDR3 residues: CASSQLQGLYGYTF. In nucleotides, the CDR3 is TGTGCCAGCAGCCAACTACAGGGGCTCTATGGCTACACCTTC.

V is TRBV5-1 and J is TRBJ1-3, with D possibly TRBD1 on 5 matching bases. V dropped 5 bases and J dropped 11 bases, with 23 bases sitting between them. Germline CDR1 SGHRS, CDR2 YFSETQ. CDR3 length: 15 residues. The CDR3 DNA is TGCGCCAGCAGTTCCTTCGGGACCGAGAATTCCGCCATATATTTT. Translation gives CASSSFGTENSAIYF.

The CDR3 DNA is TGTGCCTGGAGTACAAGGACAGACACTGAAGCTTTCTTT. Protein: CAWSTRTDTEAFF. This chain joins TRBV30 and TRBJ1-1; D might be TRBD1 (6 bases). Per the germline V gene, CDR1 is GTSNPN and CDR2 is SVGIG (reference sequence). Trimming removed 2 bases from V and 3 bases from J, with 10 bases in between. This CDR3 region has 13 residues.

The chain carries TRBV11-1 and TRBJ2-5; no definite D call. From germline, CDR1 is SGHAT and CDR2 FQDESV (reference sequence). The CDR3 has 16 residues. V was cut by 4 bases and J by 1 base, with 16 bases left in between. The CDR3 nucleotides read TGTGCCAGCAGCTATAGGGCGGCACAGACCCAAGAGACCCAGTACTTC. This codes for CASSYRAAQTQETQYF.

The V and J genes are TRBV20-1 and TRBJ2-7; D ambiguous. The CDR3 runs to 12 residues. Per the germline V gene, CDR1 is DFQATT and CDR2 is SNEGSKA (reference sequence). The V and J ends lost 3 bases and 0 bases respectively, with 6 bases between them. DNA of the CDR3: TGCAGTGCTAGGACGATCTCCTACGAGCAGTACTTC. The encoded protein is CSARTISYEQYF.

The DNA for the CDR3 is TGTGCCAGCTCACCGGTCCACAATCAGCCCCAGCATTTT. This translates into CASSPVHNQPQHF. The chain carries TRBV18 and TRBJ1-5; D ambiguous. From germline, CDR1 is KGHSH and CDR2 LQKENI. This CDR3 contains 13 residues. Trimming pared 3 bases from V and 3 bases from J, leaving 6 bases between.

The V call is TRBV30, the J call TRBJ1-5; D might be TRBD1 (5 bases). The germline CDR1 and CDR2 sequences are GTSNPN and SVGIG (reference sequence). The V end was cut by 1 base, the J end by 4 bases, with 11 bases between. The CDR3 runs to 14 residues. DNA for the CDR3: TGTGCCTGGAGTGGGGGGGGACCTAATCAGCCCCAGCATTTT. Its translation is CAWSGGGPNQPQHF.

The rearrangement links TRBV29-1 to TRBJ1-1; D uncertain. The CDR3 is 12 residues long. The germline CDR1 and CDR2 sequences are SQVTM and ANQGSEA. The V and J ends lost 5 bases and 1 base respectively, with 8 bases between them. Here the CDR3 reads CSVSGPNTEAFF. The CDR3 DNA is TGCAGCGTTTCGGGTCCGAACACTGAAGCTTTCTTT.

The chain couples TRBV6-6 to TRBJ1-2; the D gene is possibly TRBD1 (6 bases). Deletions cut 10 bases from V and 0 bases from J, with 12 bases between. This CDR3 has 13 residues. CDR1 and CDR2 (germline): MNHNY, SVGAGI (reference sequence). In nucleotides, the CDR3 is TGTGCCACCCGACAGGACCCTAACTATGGCTACACCTTC. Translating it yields CATRQDPNYGYTF.

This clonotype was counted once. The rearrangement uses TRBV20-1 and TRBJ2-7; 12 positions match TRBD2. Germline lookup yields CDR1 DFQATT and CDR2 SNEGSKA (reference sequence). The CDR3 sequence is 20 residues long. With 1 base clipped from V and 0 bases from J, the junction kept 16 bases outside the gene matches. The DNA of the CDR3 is TGCAGTGCTAGAGGAACCCCGGCTAGCGGGAGGGCCTTCCCCTCCTACGAGCAGTACTTC. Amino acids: CSARGTPASGRAFPSYEQYF.

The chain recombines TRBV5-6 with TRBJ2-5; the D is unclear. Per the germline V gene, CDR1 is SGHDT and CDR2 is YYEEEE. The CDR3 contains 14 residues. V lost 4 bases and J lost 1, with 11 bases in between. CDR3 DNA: TGTGCCAGCAGCCCCCCTGGGCGCCAAGAGACCCAGTACTTC. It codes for CASSPPGRQETQYF.

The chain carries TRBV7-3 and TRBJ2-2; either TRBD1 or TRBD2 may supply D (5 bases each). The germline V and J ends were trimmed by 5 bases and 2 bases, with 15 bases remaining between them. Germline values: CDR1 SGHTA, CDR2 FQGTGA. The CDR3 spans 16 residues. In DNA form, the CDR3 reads TGTGCCAGCAGCACTCAGGGAGCCCCTAACACCGGGGAGCTGTTTTTT. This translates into CASSTQGAPNTGELFF.

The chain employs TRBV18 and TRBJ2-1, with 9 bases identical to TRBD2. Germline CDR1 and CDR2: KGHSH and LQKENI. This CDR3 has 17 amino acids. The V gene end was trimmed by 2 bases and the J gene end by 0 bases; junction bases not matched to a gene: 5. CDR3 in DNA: TGTGCCAGCTCACCATGGTTTAGCGGGAGCTCCTACAATGAGCAGTTCTTC. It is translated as CASSPWFSGSSYNEQFF. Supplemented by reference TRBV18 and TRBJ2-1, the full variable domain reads NAGVMQNPRHLVRRRGQEARLRCSPMKGHSHVYWYRQLPEEGLKFMVYLQKENIIDESGMPKERFSAEFPKEGPSILRIQQVVRGDSAAYFCASSPWFSGSSYNEQFFGPGTRLTVL.

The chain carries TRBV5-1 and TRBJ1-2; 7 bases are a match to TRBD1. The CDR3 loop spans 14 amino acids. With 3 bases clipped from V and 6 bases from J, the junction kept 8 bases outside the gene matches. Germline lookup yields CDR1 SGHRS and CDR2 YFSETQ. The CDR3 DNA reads TGCGCCAGCAGCTCGACAGGGTTCTCCCATGGCTACACCTTC. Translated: CASSSTGFSHGYTF.

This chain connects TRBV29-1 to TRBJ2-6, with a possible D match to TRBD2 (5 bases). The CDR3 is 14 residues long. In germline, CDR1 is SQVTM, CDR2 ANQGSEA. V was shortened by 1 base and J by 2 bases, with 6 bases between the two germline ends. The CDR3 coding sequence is TGCAGCGTTGAAGGGAGGACTGGGGCCAACGTCCTGACTTTC. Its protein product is CSVEGRTGANVLTF.